These 30 T cell receptor beta chains were all obtained from the same sample, sequenced in a study of OX40 agonist ivuxolimab in advanced cancers. Profiled with immunoSEQ multiplex PCR; TCRdb holds only in-frame clones, not every one. The repertoire holds 30,000 to 40,000 clones, with roughly 80% as singletons. Material: CD4+ or CD8+ T cells sorted from blood, obtained in a trial of the OX40 agonist ivuxolimab. Receptors were obtained from an adult with an advanced solid tumor such as melanoma, head and neck, liver or kidney cancer.

The CDR3 reads CASSLSGKPYEQYF. CDR3 bases: TGTGCCAGCAGTTTATCAGGGAAGCCCTACGAGCAGTACTTC. The chain uses TRBV28 and TRBJ2-7; maybe TRBD1 (5 bases). The CDR3 spans 14 residues. V lost 1 base and J 2 bases, leaving 9 bases between the germline ends. Germline V gene sequence: CDR1 MDHEN, CDR2 SYDVKM.

This chain joins TRBV11-2 and TRBJ1-2; D remains ambiguous. Between the trimmed V and J ends, which lost 5 bases and 2 bases, there was a span of 9 bases. CDR3 length: 13 residues. Per the germline V gene, CDR1 is SGHAT and CDR2 is FQNNGV. For the CDR3, the DNA is TGTGCCAGCAGCAACGACGCAAACTATGGCTACACCTTC. The encoded protein is CASSNDANYGYTF.

By sample share, this clone is medium-sized (0.01 to 0.1%). The chain joins TRBV11-2 to TRBJ2-1; TRBD2 aligns across 11 bases. Germline V lookup: CDR1 SGHAT, CDR2 FQNNGV. The CDR3 contains 15 residues. With 4 bases clipped from V and 4 bases from J, the junction kept 3 bases outside the gene matches. CDR3 region: CASSYGTSGYNEQFF. In nucleotides, the CDR3 is TGTGCCAGCAGCTACGGGACTAGCGGATACAATGAGCAGTTCTTC.

The chain joins TRBV7-9 to TRBJ2-2; D is perhaps TRBD1 or TRBD2 (7 bases each). Germline V gene sequence: CDR1 SEHNR, CDR2 FQNEAQ (reference sequence). V lost 5 bases and J 7 bases, leaving 20 bases between the germline ends. The CDR3 has 16 amino acids. Here the CDR3 reads CASSHQAQGGIGELFF. CDR3 in DNA: TGTGCCAGCAGCCATCAAGCCCAGGGGGGGATCGGGGAGCTGTTTTTT.

The rearrangement links TRBV30 to TRBJ1-5, with no clear D. V lost 1 base and J 6 bases, leaving 13 bases between the germline ends. This CDR3 has 14 amino acids. CDR1 is GTSNPN, CDR2 SVGIG, per germline (reference sequence). The CDR3 DNA follows: TGTGCCTGGAGTGCGGGCCTGGAATCTCAGCCCCAGCATTTT. Amino acid sequence: CAWSAGLESQPQHF.

The V and J genes are TRBV18 and TRBJ1-1; 7 positions agree with TRBD1. Germline V gene sequence: CDR1 KGHSH, CDR2 LQKENI. The CDR3 spans 16 residues. V shed 3 bases and J 4 bases; nucleotides not matched to a gene: 11. CDR3 in DNA: TGTGCCAGCTCACCCGACAGGGCTAGAAGGGGCACTGAAGCTTTCTTT. Residues: CASSPDRARRGTEAFF.

The chain couples TRBV2 to TRBJ2-5; D may be TRBD1 or TRBD2 (5 bases each). The germline CDR1 and CDR2 sequences are SNHLY and FYNNEI. The CDR3 extends over 13 amino acids. The germline V and J ends were trimmed by 6 bases and 4 bases, with 12 bases remaining between them. The CDR3 DNA reads as TGTGCCAGCAGGAACACTAGGGGAGAGACCCAGTACTTC. The encoded protein is CASRNTRGETQYF.

Notes on this clone: The junction departs from germline at one end; a sequencing error may be responsible. Other DNA sequences within the sample encode an identical CDR3. This chain uses TRBV19 with TRBJ1-6; D may be TRBD1 (5 bases). The germline gives CDR1 LNHDA, CDR2 SQIVND (reference sequence). The CDR3 runs to 12 residues. The CDR3 sequence is CASQGIGSPLHF. The CDR3 DNA sequence: TGCGCCAGCCAGGGTATCGGTTCACCCCTCCACTTT.

The V and J genes are TRBV5-1 and TRBJ1-4; tentative D call: TRBD1 (5 bases). This CDR3 is built from 13 residues. The germline V gene has CDR1 SGHRS and CDR2 YFSETQ. V gave up 4 bases and J gave up 12 bases, with 16 bases separating them. The CDR3: CASSETSTGQLFF. CDR3 DNA sequence: TGCGCCAGCAGCGAAACCTCAACGGGACAACTGTTTTTT.

This chain links TRBV28 with TRBJ1-2; the D gene is possibly TRBD1 (6 bases). Germline V gene data show CDR1 as MDHEN and CDR2 as SYDVKM. V was shortened by 4 bases and J by 0 bases, with 12 bases between the two germline ends. The CDR3 length is 15 residues. The CDR3 loop reads CASSSPGQPNYGYTF. Written as DNA, the CDR3 is TGTGCCAGCAGTTCCCCCGGACAGCCTAACTATGGCTACACCTTC.

About this clone: The same CDR3 arises from other DNA sequences in this sample as well. The chain has TRBV7-3 and TRBJ2-3; D possibly corresponds to TRBD1 (6 bases). The CDR3 is made up of 15 amino acids. Trimming shortened V by 5 bases and J by 1 base, and 13 bases separated the two germline ends. In germline, CDR1 is SGHTA, CDR2 FQGTGA. The CDR3 is CASSRTGLGTDTQYF. In DNA, the CDR3 is TGTGCCAGCAGCCGTACAGGGTTAGGCACAGATACGCAGTATTTT.

The chain links TRBV9 to TRBJ1-1; D unclear. Germline V gene lookup returns CDR1 SGDLS and CDR2 YYNGEE. The CDR3 is 12 residues long. V shed 0 bases and J shed 8 bases, with 8 bases lying between them. CDR3 nucleotide sequence: TGTGCCAGCAGCGTAGTCGGCGGAGAAGCTTTCTTT. Amino acids: CASSVVGGEAFF. The whole variable domain, filled in from reference TRBV9 and TRBJ1-1, reads DSGVTQTPKHLITATGQRVTLRCSPRSGDLSVYWYQQSLDQGLQFLIQYYNGEERAKGNILERFSAQQFPDLHSELNLSSLELGDSALYFCASSVVGGEAFFGQGTRLTVV.

V usage is TRBV10-3 and J usage is TRBJ1-2; D not resolved. This CDR3 region has 14 residues. Germline-derived CDR1 and CDR2 are ENHRY and SYGVKD. V lost 3 bases and J lost 4, with 12 bases in between. DNA for the CDR3: TGTGCCATCAGTGACAAGAGAGGAGGCTATGGCTACACCTTC. It codes for CAISDKRGGYGYTF.

This clone was seen a handful of times. V usage is TRBV5-1 and J usage is TRBJ2-7, with 10 bases aligning to TRBD1. The CDR3 runs 15 residues. Germline CDR1 is SGHRS and CDR2 is YFSETQ. After removal of 0 bases from V and 6 bases from J, the junction contained 6 bases not matched to a gene. This CDR3 is CASSLESGTGVEQYF. In DNA form, the CDR3 reads TGCGCCAGCAGCTTGGAGTCCGGGACAGGGGTCGAGCAGTACTTC.

CDR3 residues: CASSLRDRGSIGTQYF. The CDR3 coding sequence is TGTGCCAGCAGCTTGAGGGACAGGGGCTCTATTGGGACCCAGTACTTC. V is TRBV5-8 and J is TRBJ2-5; 10 bases fit TRBD1. Germline values: CDR1 SGHTS, CDR2 YDEGEE. V lost 1 base to trimming and J lost 7 bases; unmatched junction nucleotides: 10. This CDR3 comprises 16 residues.

The chain couples TRBV5-1 to TRBJ2-7, with D possibly TRBD2 on 5 matching bases. Germline-derived CDR1 and CDR2 are SGHRS and YFSETQ. The ends were cut back, 5 bases at V and 6 bases at J, with 9 bases in the middle. The CDR3 sequence is 11 residues long. The CDR3 here is CASRGVTEQYF. CDR3 bases: TGCGCCAGCAGGGGAGTTACCGAGCAGTACTTC.

The CDR3 is CASSPGWSRTGTEAFF. The CDR3 DNA follows: TGTGCCAGCAGCCCCGGGTGGTCCCGGACCGGGACTGAAGCTTTCTTT. The V call is TRBV11-2, the J call TRBJ1-1; D is uncertain. Germline-derived CDR1 and CDR2 are SGHAT and FQNNGV. V was cut by 5 bases and J by 5 bases, with 21 bases left in between. CDR3 length: 16 residues.

The chain has TRBV19 and TRBJ2-7; D gene ambiguous. The germline CDR1 and CDR2 sequences are LNHDA and SQIVND (reference sequence). The CDR3 sequence is 14 residues long. V shed 4 bases and J shed 2 bases, with 12 bases lying between them. This chain's CDR3 is CASSKPLSPYEQYF. CDR3 sequence (DNA): TGTGCCAGTAGTAAACCGCTGTCGCCCTACGAGCAGTACTTC.

The chain has TRBV20-1 and TRBJ2-7; TRBD2 aligns across 7 bases. CDR1 and CDR2 from the germline V gene are DFQATT and SNEGSKA (reference sequence). The CDR3 length is 11 residues. The V gene end was trimmed by 5 bases and the J gene end by 4 bases; junction bases not matched to a gene: 2. Written as DNA, the CDR3 is TGCAGTGCTCTAGCGGTTTACGAGCAGTACTTC. This encodes CSALAVYEQYF.

The V and J genes are TRBV11-3 and TRBJ2-3; no clear D gene. This CDR3 has 14 amino acids. V was cut by 2 bases and J by 1 base, with 7 bases left in between. CDR1 and CDR2 (germline): SGHNT, YENEEA. CDR3 DNA: TGTGCCAGCAGCTTACTTGGGGGCACAGATACGCAGTATTTT. This gives the protein CASSLLGGTDTQYF.

This chain connects TRBV7-2 to TRBJ1-2; D perhaps matches TRBD1 (5 bases). This CDR3 has 13 amino acids. The germline CDR1 and CDR2 sequences are SGHTA and FQGNSA. The V end lost 4 bases, the J end lost 2 bases, and 8 bases lay between the germline ends. In nucleotides, the CDR3 is TGTGCCAGCAGCTCGGGACCGAACTATGGCTACACCTTC. Translation: CASSSGPNYGYTF.

This clone has a handful of counts. Here the CDR3 DNA reads TGTGCCAGCACGAGAGGGGCCAATACCTACGAGCAGTACTTC. Protein product: CASTRGANTYEQYF. The rearrangement joins TRBV2 to TRBJ2-7; D may correspond to TRBD1 or TRBD2 (5 bases each). With 7 bases removed from V and 2 bases from J, the gap between germline ends came to 15 bases. Germline CDR1 and CDR2: SNHLY and FYNNEI. The CDR3 totals 14 residues.

The rearrangement uses TRBV6-1 and TRBJ1-5; D unresolved. Trimming left V 6 bases short and J 3 bases short, with 12 bases between. The CDR3 has 14 amino acids. CDR1 is MNHNS and CDR2 is SASEGT in the germline V gene. DNA of the CDR3: TGTGCCAGCAGCGGTCGGGATCCCAATCAGCCCCAGCATTTT. Protein: CASSGRDPNQPQHF.

The chain combines TRBV5-1 with TRBJ2-7; possibly TRBD1 or TRBD2 for D (5 bases each). The CDR3 length is 19 residues. Trimming pared 4 bases from V and 3 bases from J, leaving 29 bases between. CDR1 is SGHRS, CDR2 YFSETQ, per germline. The DNA of the CDR3 is TGCGCCAGCAGCCCCCGCCCCCGCCCTTCCGGGATAGGACACTACGAGCAGTACTTC. Translated: CASSPRPRPSGIGHYEQYF.

In its sample, this clone was seen a few times. The chain is built from TRBV14 and TRBJ1-1; D unresolved. There are 13 residues in the CDR3. The V gene lost 5 bases and the J gene lost 7 bases, with 14 bases spanning the gap. Germline CDR1 and CDR2: SGHDN and FVKESK. CDR3 protein: CASSLRLDGEAFF. The CDR3, as DNA: TGTGCCAGCAGCTTGCGCCTGGACGGTGAAGCTTTCTTT. The full variable domain, completed using reference TRBV14 and TRBJ1-1, is EAGVTQFPSHSVIEKGQTVTLRCDPISGHDNLYWYRRVMGKEIKFLLHFVKESKQDESGMPNNRFLAERTGGTYSTLKVQPAELEDSGVYFCASSLRLDGEAFFGQGTRLTVV.

The chain couples TRBV10-2 to TRBJ1-1; possible D gene TRBD1, 5 bases. CDR1 and CDR2 from the germline V gene are WSHSY and SAAADI. V shed 0 bases and J shed 2 bases, with 10 bases lying between them. The CDR3 is made up of 15 amino acids. The CDR3 sequence is CASSESQQANTEAFF. CDR3 in DNA: TGCGCCAGCAGTGAGTCCCAACAGGCCAACACTGAAGCTTTCTTT.

This chain joins TRBV7-2 and TRBJ2-3, with D maybe TRBD1 (5 bases). CDR1 and CDR2 (germline): SGHTA, FQGNSA. The CDR3 covers 16 residues. Between the trimmed V and J ends, which lost 2 bases and 2 bases, there was a span of 14 bases. This chain's CDR3 is CASSLQGSFNTDTQYF. For the CDR3, the DNA is TGTGCCAGCAGCTTACAGGGTTCTTTCAACACAGATACGCAGTATTTT.

The chain links TRBV7-3 to TRBJ2-3; tentatively, D is TRBD2 (6 bases). V was pared by 6 bases and J by 0 bases, with 13 bases between. The CDR3 loop spans 15 amino acids. Per germline, CDR1 SGHTA and CDR2 FQGTGA. CDR3 loop: CASSLVAGSTDTQYF. In nucleotides, the CDR3 is TGTGCCAGCAGTTTGGTGGCGGGAAGCACAGATACGCAGTATTTT.

V usage is TRBV7-9 and J usage is TRBJ2-1; no reliable D call. The V gene lost 3 bases and the J gene lost 9 bases, with 3 bases spanning the gap. Germline CDR1 SEHNR, CDR2 FQNEAQ (reference sequence). This CDR3 spans 10 amino acids. The CDR3 nucleotides read TGTGCCAGCAGCTTCTCTGAGCAGTTCTTC. This sequence encodes CASSFSEQFF.

The CDR3 nucleotides are TGTGCCAGCAGCCAAGATCCTTCCAGCTTAATGTCACCCCTCCACTTT. Translating gives CASSQDPSSLMSPLHF. V and J are TRBV4-2 and TRBJ1-6; D ambiguous. With 0 bases removed from V and 10 bases from J, the gap between germline ends came to 16 bases. The CDR3 extends over 16 amino acids. Germline CDR1 and CDR2: LGHNA and YNFKEQ.